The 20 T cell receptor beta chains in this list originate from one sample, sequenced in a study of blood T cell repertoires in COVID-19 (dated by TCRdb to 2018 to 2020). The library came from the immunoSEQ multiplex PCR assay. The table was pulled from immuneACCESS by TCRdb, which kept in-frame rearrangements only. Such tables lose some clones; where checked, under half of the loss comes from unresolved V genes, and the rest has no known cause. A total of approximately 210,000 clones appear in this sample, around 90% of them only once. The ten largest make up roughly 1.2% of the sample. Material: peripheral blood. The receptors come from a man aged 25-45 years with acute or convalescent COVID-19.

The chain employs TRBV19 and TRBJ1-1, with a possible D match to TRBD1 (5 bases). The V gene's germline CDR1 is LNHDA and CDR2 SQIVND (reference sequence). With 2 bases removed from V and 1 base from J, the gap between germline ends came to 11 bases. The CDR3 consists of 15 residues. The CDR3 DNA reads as TGTGCCAGTAGTATAAGGAGGGGCGAGAACACTGAAGCTTTCTTT. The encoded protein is CASSIRRGENTEAFF.

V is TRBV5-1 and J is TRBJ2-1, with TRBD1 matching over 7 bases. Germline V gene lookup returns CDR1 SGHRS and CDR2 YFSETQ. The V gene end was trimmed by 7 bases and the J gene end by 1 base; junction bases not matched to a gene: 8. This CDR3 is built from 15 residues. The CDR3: CASQGVAGSYNEQFF. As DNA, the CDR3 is TGCGCCAGCCAGGGGGTAGCAGGTTCCTACAATGAGCAGTTCTTC.

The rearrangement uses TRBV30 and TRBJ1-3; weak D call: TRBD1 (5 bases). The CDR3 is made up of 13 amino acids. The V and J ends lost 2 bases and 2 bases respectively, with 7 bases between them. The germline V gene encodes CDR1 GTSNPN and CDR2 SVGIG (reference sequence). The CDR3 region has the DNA TGTGCCTGGAGTCGGGGGACTGGAAACACCATATATTTT. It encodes CAWSRGTGNTIYF. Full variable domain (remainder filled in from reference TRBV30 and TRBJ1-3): SQTIHQWPATLVQPVGSPLSLECTVEGTSNPNLYWYRQAAGRGLQLLFYSVGIGQISSEVPQNLSASRPQDRQFILSSKKLLLSDSGFYLCAWSRGTGNTIYFGEGSWLTVV.

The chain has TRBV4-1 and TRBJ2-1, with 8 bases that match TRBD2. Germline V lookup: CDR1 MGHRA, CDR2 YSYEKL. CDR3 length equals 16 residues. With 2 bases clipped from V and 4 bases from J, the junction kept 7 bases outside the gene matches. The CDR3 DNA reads TGCGCCAGCAGCCAAAGTACTAGCGGTAATTACAATGAGCAGTTCTTC. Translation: CASSQSTSGNYNEQFF.

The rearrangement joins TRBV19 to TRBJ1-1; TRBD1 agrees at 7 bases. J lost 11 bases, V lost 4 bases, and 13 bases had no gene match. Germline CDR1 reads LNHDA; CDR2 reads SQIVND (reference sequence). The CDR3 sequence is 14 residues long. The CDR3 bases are TGTGCCAGTAGTAACCCACAAGTACAGGGGAGCGCTTTCTTT. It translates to CASSNPQVQGSAFF.

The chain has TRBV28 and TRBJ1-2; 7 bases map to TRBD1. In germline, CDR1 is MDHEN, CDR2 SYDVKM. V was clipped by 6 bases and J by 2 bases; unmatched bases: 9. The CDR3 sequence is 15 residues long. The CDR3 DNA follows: TGTGCCAGCAGACGACAGGGTGGGGAGAACTATGGCTACACCTTC. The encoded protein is CASRRQGGENYGYTF.

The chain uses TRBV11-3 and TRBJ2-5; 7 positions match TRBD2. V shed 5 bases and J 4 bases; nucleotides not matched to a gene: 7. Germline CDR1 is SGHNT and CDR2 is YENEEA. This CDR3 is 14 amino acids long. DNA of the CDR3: TGTGCCAGCAGCCTCGGGGGGTTAAGAGAGACCCAGTACTTC. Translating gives CASSLGGLRETQYF. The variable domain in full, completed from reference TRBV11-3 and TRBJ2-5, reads EAGVVQSPRYKIIEKKQPVAFWCNPISGHNTLYWYLQNLGQGPELLIRYENEEAVDDSQLPKDRFSAERLKGVDSTLKIQPAELGDSAVYLCASSLGGLRETQYFGPGTRLLVL.

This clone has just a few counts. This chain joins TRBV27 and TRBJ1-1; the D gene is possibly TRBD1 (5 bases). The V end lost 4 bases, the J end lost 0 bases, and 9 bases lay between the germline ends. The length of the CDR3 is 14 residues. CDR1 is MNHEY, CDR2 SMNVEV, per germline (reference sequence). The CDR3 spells CASSSNRMNTEAFF. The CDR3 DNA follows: TGTGCCAGCAGTTCTAACAGGATGAACACTGAAGCTTTCTTT.

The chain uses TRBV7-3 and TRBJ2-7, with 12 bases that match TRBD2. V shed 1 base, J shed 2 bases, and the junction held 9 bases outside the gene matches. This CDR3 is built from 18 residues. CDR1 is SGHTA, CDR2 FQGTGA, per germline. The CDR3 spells CASSLKPRLAGAPYEQYF. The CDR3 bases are TGTGCCAGCAGCTTAAAACCAAGACTAGCGGGGGCCCCCTACGAGCAGTACTTC.

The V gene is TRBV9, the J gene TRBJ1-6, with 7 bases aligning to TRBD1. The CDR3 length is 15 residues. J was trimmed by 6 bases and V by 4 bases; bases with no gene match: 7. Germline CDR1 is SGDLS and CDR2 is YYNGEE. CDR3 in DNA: TGTGCCAGCAGCAGGGCCGGGACAGCTAATTCACCCCTCCACTTT. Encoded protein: CASSRAGTANSPLHF. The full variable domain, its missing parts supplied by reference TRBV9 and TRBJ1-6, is DSGVTQTPKHLITATGQRVTLRCSPRSGDLSVYWYQQSLDQGLQFLIQYYNGEERAKGNILERFSAQQFPDLHSELNLSSLELGDSALYFCASSRAGTANSPLHFGNGTRLTVT.

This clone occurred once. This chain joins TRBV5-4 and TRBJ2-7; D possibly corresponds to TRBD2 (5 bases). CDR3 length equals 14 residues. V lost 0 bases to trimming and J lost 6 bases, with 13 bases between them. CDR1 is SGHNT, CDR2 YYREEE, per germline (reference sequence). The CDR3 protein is CASSLASGNLEQYF. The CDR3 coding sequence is TGTGCCAGCAGCTTGGCGTCGGGGAATCTCGAGCAGTACTTC.

DNA for the CDR3: TGTGCCTGGAGTTACCGGGAGGGGGGTTTGGGTCCCCAGCATTTT. Protein product: CAWSYREGGLGPQHF. This chain links TRBV30 with TRBJ1-5; TRBD1 is a possible D gene (6 bases). The V gene's germline CDR1 is GTSNPN and CDR2 SVGIG (reference sequence). The CDR3 contains 15 residues. V gave up 2 bases and J gave up 10 bases, with 21 bases separating them.

The CDR3, as DNA: TGTGCCAGCAGCATCATTATAGACAGAACATACGGCTACACCTTC. Its protein product is CASSIIIDRTYGYTF. This chain connects TRBV21-1 to TRBJ1-2; TRBD1 is the table's D call and was not checked against the DNA. TRBV21-1 is assigned pseudogene status. The length of the CDR3 is 15 residues.

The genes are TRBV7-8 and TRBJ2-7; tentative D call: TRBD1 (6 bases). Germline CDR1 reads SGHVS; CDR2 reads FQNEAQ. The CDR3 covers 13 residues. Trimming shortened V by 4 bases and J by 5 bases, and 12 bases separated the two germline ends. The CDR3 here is CASSSYRVHEQYF. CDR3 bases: TGTGCCAGCAGCTCCTACAGGGTCCACGAGCAGTACTTC.

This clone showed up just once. The CDR3 protein is CASGPGGGETQYF. The CDR3 DNA follows: TGTGCCAGCGGACCAGGGGGTGGGGAGACCCAGTACTTC. The chain carries TRBV2 and TRBJ2-5; TRBD1 agrees at 7 bases. The CDR3 is 13 amino acids. The J segment lost 5 bases and the V segment lost 8 bases, leaving 8 bases of the junction unmatched. CDR1 is SNHLY, CDR2 FYNNEI, per germline.

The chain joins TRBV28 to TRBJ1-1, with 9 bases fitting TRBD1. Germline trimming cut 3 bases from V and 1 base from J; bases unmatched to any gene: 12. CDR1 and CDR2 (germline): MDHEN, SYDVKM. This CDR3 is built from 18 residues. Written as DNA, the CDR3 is TGTGCCAGCAGTTTGTTTGGAACAGGGGGCTTTAGGAACACTGAAGCTTTCTTT. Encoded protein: CASSLFGTGGFRNTEAFF.

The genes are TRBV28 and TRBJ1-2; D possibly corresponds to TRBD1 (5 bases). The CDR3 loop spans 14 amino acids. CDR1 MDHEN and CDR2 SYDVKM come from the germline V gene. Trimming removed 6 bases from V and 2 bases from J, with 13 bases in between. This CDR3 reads CASSPGGENYGYTF. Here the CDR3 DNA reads TGTGCCAGCAGCCCCGGGGGGGAAAACTATGGCTACACCTTC.

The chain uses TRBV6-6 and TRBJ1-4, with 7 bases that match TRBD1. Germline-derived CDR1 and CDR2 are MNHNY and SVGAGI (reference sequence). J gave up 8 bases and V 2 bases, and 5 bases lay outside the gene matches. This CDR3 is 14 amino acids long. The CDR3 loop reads CASSYDRAVEKLFF. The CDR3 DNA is TGTGCCAGCAGTTACGACAGGGCGGTGGAAAAACTGTTTTTT.

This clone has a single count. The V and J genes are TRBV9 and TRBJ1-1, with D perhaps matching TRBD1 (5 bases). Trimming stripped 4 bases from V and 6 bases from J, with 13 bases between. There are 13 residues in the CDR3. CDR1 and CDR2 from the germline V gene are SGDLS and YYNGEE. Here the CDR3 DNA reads TGTGCCAGCAGCCCCCAGGCGGGGGCTGAAGCTTTCTTT. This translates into CASSPQAGAEAFF.

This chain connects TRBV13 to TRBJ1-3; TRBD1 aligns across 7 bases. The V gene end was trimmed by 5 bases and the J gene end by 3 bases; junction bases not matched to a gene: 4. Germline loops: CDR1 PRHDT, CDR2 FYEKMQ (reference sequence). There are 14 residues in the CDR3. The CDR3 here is CASSKRDSGNTIYF. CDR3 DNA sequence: TGTGCCAGCAGCAAACGGGACAGTGGAAACACCATATATTTT.